The sequence of this T cell receptor (beta chain) was determined in a study of shared clonotypes between healthy human individuals. CD45RO-negative, CCR7-positively selected cells formed the naive CD8 fraction, excluding terminally differentiated effector memory CD45RA+ cells. The repertoire was sequenced with immunoSEQ multiplex PCR; TCRdb's copy has only in-frame clones and lacks some. In the table there are around 650,000 clones, approximately 96% of which are singletons. CDR3 size: 12 residues. V lost 8 bases, J lost 2 bases, and 6 bases lay in between. Looked up from germline, CDR1 is SEHNR and CDR2 is FQNEAQ (reference sequence).

The sequenced material came from naive CD8+ T cells sorted from blood. This clonotype was sampled from a woman aged 25-40 years in good health. The V and J genes are TRBV7-9 and TRBJ2-2, with no clear D. CDR3 amino acids: CASLENTGELFF. For the CDR3, the DNA is TGTGCCAGCCTAGAAAACACCGGGGAGCTGTTTTTT.